This TCR beta chain stems from a study of breast tumors, draining lymph nodes, adjacent tissues. TCRdb re-called the multiplex PCR reads through MiXCR, storing one row per CDR3 protein. The sample has 150,000 to 200,000 distinct CDR3 sequences; 33% are singletons. CDR1 MDHEN and CDR2 SYDVKM come from the germline V gene. CDR3 length equals 14 residues. V was clipped by 7 bases and J by 5 bases, with 17 bases between them. Samples came from axillary lymph nodes draining the breast cancer. This clonotype has ten or more counts. Its antigen is undetermined. Study-level findings and limits: The data were judged consistent with most tumor T cells coming from lymph node and expanding in tumor.

The sequence was obtained from a female donor with breast cancer. Some clones in this sample may be carry-over from other donors' samples. The chain links TRBV28 to TRBJ1-2, with D unresolved. Sequencing was carried out using axillary lymph node tissue. For the CDR3, the DNA is TGTGCCAGCACCCCCTCCGGCGTGGAATATGGCTACACCTTC. Its translation: CASTPSGVEYGYTF.